The rows below give T cell receptor beta chains drawn from one sample of a study of shared clonotypes between healthy human individuals. Only in-frame clones appear in the TCRdb table, and some are missing; sequencing was by immunoSEQ multiplex PCR. Among roughly 510,000 clones listed, about 80% were seen once. Sequencing used PBMCs. These receptors came from a woman in her forties in good health. Some clones in this sample may be carry-over from other donors' samples. CDR3s include the opening cysteine and the closing phenylalanine or tryptophan. D genes are given only for firm matches. Size tells how often a clone was seen (once, few, many) or the class of an expanded clone, and some rows leave it out.

j_gene: TRBJ1-1
d_gene: NA
v_gene: TRBV4-1
abundance: NA
CDR3nt: TGCGCCAGCCGGGGTCCCCTCATGAACACTGAAGCTTTCTTT
CDR3aa: CASRGPLMNTEAFF

j_gene: TRBJ1-4
d_gene: NA
v_gene: TRBV7-8
abundance: once
CDR3nt: TGTGCCAGCAGCAAAAACCTCGACACTACGGCTAGACTGTTTTTT
CDR3aa: CASSKNLDTTARLFF

j_gene: TRBJ2-2
d_gene: NA
v_gene: TRBV19
abundance: NA
CDR3nt: TGTGCCAGTAGTATGGGAAACACCGGGGAGCTGTTTTTT
CDR3aa: CASSMGNTGELFF

j_gene: TRBJ2-3
d_gene: TRBD2
v_gene: TRBV27
abundance: NA
CDR3nt: TGTGCCACCAGGGAGGGCCCCGGCACAGATACGCAGTATTTT
CDR3aa: CATREGPGTDTQYF

j_gene: TRBJ2-1
d_gene: TRBD1
v_gene: TRBV27
abundance: once
CDR3nt: TGTGCCAGCAGTTCACAGGGGAGCTCCTACAATGAGCAGTTCTTC
CDR3aa: CASSSQGSSYNEQFF

j_gene: TRBJ2-7
d_gene: NA
v_gene: TRBV6-1
abundance: NA
CDR3nt: TGTGCCAGCAGTGAAGGGGCCACGTTGGGTGAGCAGTACTTC
CDR3aa: CASSEGATLGEQYF

j_gene: TRBJ1-2
d_gene: TRBD1
v_gene: TRBV27
abundance: NA
CDR3nt: TGTGCCAGCAGTTTCGCGACAGGGAGCTATGGCTACACCTTC
CDR3aa: CASSFATGSYGYTF

j_gene: TRBJ2-5
d_gene: NA
v_gene: TRBV6-1
abundance: NA
CDR3nt: TGTGCCAGCAGTGAAATAACACTGAGGCAAGAGACCCAGTACTTC
CDR3aa: CASSEITLRQETQYF

j_gene: TRBJ2-7
d_gene: NA
v_gene: TRBV6-6
abundance: few
CDR3nt: TGTGCCAGCACGACATCCGACACCTCCTACGAGCAGTACTTC
CDR3aa: CASTTSDTSYEQYF

j_gene: TRBJ1-1
d_gene: NA
v_gene: TRBV19
abundance: NA
CDR3nt: TGTGCCAGTAGTTACCGGGGAGGCAACGCTGAAGCTTTCTTT
CDR3aa: CASSYRGGNAEAFF

j_gene: TRBJ2-7
d_gene: TRBD1
v_gene: TRBV28
abundance: NA
CDR3nt: TGTGCCAGCAGTCCCATAGACAGGGATTGGTACGAGCAGTACTTC
CDR3aa: CASSPIDRDWYEQYF

j_gene: TRBJ2-1
d_gene: NA
v_gene: TRBV4-3
abundance: NA
CDR3nt: TGCGCCAGCAGCCAAGATCTAAGGGATGAGCAGTTCTTC
CDR3aa: CASSQDLRDEQFF

j_gene: TRBJ2-1
d_gene: NA
v_gene: TRBV6-7
abundance: NA
CDR3nt: TGTGCCAGCAGTTACACCCAAACAGGGAATTGGTGCCCCTACAATGAGCAGTTCTTC
CDR3aa: CASSYTQTGNWCPYNEQFF

j_gene: TRBJ2-5
d_gene: TRBD1
v_gene: TRBV5-1
abundance: once
CDR3nt: TGCGCCAGCAGCGGGTCCGGGACAGGGGGAGAGACCCAGTACTTC
CDR3aa: CASSGSGTGGETQYF